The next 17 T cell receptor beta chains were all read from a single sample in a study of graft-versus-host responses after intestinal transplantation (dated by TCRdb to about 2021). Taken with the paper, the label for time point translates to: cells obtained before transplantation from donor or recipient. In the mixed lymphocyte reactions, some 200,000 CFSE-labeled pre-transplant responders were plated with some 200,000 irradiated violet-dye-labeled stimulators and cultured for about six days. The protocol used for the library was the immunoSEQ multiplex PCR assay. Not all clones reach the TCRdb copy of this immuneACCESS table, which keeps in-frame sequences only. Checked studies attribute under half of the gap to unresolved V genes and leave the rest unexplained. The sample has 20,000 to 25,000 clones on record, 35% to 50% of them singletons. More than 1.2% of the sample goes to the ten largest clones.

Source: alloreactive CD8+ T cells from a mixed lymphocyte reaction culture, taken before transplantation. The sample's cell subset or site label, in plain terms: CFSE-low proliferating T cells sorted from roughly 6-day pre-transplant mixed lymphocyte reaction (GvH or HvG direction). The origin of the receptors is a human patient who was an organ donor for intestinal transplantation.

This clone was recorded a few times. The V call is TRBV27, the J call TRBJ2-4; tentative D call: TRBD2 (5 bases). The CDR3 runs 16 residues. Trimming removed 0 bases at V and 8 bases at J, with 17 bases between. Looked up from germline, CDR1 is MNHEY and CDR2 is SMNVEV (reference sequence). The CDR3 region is CASSLSPRVGSDIQYF. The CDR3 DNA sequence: TGTGCCAGCAGTTTATCGCCGAGGGTGGGTTCGGACATTCAGTACTTC.

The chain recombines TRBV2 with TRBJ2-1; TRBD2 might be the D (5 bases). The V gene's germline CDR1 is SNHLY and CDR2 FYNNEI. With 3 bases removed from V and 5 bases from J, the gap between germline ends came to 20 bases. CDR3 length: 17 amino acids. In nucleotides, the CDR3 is TGTGCCAGCAGTGATATGGAGGACGACCTCCGGGACAATGAGCAGTTCTTC. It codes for CASSDMEDDLRDNEQFF.

The DNA of the CDR3 is TGTGCCAGCAGCGAAGGGGGGCATAAACCGAACACTGAAGCTTTCTTT. The encoded protein is CASSEGGHKPNTEAFF. The J gene is TRBJ1-1, the V gene TRBV21-1; no check of the table's D call, TRBD1, against the DNA was made. TRBV21-1 is marked as a pseudogene. The CDR3 runs to 16 residues.

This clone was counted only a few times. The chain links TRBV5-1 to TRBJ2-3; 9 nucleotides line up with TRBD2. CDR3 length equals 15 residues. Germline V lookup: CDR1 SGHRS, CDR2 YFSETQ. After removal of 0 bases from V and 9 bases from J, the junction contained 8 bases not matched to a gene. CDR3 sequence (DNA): TGCGCCAGCAGCTTGGTCTCGCTAGCGGGACTAACGCAGTATTTT. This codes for CASSLVSLAGLTQYF.

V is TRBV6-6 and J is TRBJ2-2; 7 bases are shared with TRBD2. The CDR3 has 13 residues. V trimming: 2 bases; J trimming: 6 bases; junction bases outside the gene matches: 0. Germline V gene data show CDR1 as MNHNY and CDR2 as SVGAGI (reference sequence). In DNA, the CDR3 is TGTGCCAGCAGTTACGGGGGGGCCGGGGAGCTGTTTTTT. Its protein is CASSYGGAGELFF.

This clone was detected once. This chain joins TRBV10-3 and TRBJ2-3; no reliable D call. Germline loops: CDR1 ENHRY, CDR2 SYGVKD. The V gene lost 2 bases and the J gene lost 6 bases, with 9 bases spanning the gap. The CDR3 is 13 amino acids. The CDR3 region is CAISELSSDTQYF. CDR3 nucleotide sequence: TGTGCCATCAGTGAGCTGTCGAGCGATACGCAGTATTTT.

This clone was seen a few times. The CDR3 is CASSLVLGQVNSYNEQFF. In nucleotides, the CDR3 is TGTGCCAGCAGCTTAGTCCTCGGACAGGTTAATTCCTACAATGAGCAGTTCTTC. The chain is built from TRBV11-3 and TRBJ2-1; 7 bases are a match to TRBD1. V was clipped by 1 base and J by 1 base; unmatched bases: 10. The CDR3 is made up of 18 amino acids. Germline-derived CDR1 and CDR2 are SGHNT and YENEEA. Looking up the rest from reference TRBV11-3 and TRBJ2-1 gives the full variable domain: EAGVVQSPRYKIIEKKQPVAFWCNPISGHNTLYWYLQNLGQGPELLIRYENEEAVDDSQLPKDRFSAERLKGVDSTLKIQPAELGDSAVYLCASSLVLGQVNSYNEQFFGPGTRLTVL.

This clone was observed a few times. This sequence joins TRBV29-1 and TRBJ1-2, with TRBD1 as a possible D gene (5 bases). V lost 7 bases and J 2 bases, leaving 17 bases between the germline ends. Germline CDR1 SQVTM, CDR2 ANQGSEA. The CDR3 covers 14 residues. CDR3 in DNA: TGCAGCGCCGTAGACAGCGAGAGAAACTATGGCTACACCTTC. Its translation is CSAVDSERNYGYTF.

The CDR3 coding sequence is TGCGCCAGCAGCCAAGATTTAAGGGTCGCGGGATACACTGAAGCTTTCTTT. It is translated as CASSQDLRVAGYTEAFF. J is TRBJ1-1 and V is TRBV4-3; D gene uncertain. Germline V CDR1 and CDR2: LGHNA, YSLEER. V was shortened by 0 bases and J by 3 bases, with 17 bases between the two germline ends. CDR3 length: 17 residues.

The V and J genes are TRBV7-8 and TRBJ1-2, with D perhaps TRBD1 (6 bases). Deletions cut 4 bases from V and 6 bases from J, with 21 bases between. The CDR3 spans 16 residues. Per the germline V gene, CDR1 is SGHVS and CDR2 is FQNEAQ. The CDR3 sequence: CASSYLITGTGDGYTF. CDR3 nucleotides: TGTGCCAGCAGCTACCTAATAACAGGGACGGGAGATGGCTACACCTTC.

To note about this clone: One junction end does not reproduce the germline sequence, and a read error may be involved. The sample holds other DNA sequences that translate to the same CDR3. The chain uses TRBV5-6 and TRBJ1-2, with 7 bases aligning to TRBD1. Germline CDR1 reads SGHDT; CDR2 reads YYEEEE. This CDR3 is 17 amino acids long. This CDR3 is CASSSLLRGRVFYGYTF. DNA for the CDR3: TGCGCCAGCAGCTCTCTCCTAAGGGGGCGAGTGTTCTATGGCTACACCTTC.

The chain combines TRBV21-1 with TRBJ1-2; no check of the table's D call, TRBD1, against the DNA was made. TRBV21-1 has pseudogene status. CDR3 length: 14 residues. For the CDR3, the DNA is TGTGCCAGCAGCCCGGGACAGGGGAAAAACGGCTACACCTTC. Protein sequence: CASSPGQGKNGYTF.

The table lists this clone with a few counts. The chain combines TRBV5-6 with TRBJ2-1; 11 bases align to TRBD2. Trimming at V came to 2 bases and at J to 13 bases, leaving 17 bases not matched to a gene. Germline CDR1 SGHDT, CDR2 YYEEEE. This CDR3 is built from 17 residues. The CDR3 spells CASSFSTSGSWFWFQFF. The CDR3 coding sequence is TGTGCCAGCAGCTTTAGTACTAGCGGGAGTTGGTTCTGGTTTCAGTTCTTC. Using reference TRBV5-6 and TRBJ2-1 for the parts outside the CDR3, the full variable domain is DAGVTQSPTHLIKTRGQQVTLRCSPKSGHDTVSWYQQALGQGPQFIFQYYEEEERQRGNFPDRFSGHQFPNYSSELNVNALLLGDSALYLCASSFSTSGSWFWFQFFGPGTRLTVL.

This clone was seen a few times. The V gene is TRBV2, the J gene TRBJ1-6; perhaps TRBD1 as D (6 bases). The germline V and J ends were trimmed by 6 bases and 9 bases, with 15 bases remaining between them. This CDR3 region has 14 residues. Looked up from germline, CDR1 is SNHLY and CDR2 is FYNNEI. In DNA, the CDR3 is TGTGCCAGCAGGAGAGACAGGACAATTTCACCCCTCCACTTT. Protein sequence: CASRRDRTISPLHF.

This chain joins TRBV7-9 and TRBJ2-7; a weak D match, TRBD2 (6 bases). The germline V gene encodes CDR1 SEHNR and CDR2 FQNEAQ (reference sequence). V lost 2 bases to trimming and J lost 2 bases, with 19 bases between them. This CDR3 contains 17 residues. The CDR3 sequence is CASSLPRGLQYPYEQYF. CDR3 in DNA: TGTGCCAGCAGCTTACCCCGGGGACTCCAATATCCCTACGAGCAGTACTTC.

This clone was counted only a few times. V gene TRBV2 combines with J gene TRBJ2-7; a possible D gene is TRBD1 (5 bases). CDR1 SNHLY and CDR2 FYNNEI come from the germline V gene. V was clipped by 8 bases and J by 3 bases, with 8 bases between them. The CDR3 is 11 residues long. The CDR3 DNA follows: TGTGCCAGCGCCAGGGACTACGAGCAGTACTTC. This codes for CASARDYEQYF.

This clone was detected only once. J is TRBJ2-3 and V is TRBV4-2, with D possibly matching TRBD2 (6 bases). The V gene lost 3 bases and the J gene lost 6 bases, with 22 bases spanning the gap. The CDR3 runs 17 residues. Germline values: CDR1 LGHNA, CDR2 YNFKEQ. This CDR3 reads CASSQVERVRPLDTQYF. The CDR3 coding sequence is TGTGCCAGCAGCCAGGTCGAGCGGGTCCGCCCACTGGATACGCAGTATTTT.